These T cell receptor beta chains were read from a single sample in a study of blood T cell repertoires in COVID-19. The method was immunoSEQ multiplex PCR; TCRdb's version includes in-frame clones alone and lacks a portion of them. The table lists some 270,000 clones, roughly 84% of them singletons. The material sequenced was peripheral blood. Receptors were obtained from a person between 70 and 80 years old with COVID-19, enrolled during active disease. Each CDR3 is given with its conserved first and last residue. Fields, in order: D gene, clone size, J gene, V gene, CDR3 DNA, CDR3 protein. The D gene is left open where the match is weak. A clone size is listed for some rows: how often the clone was seen (once, few, many), or a class if it is expanded.

D: -
size: -
J: TRBJ2-5
V: TRBV4-1
DNA: TGCGCCAGCAGCCAGGGACCCCTAGCGATTCGTGAGACCCAGTACTTC
CDR3: CASSQGPLAIRETQYF

D: -
size: -
J: TRBJ1-4
V: TRBV27
DNA: TGTGCCAGCAGCCCCGAGGGTGCGGGACGGGCGGAAAAACTGTTTTTT
CDR3: CASSPEGAGRAEKLFF

D: TRBD2
size: -
J: TRBJ2-1
V: TRBV5-1
DNA: TGCGCCAGCACGACTAGCGGGGGAAAGTCCTACAATGAGCAGTTCTTC
CDR3: CASTTSGGKSYNEQFF

D: -
size: -
J: TRBJ1-3
V: TRBV11-2
DNA: TGTGCCAGCAGCCCAGAATACTCTGGAAACACCATATATTTT
CDR3: CASSPEYSGNTIYF

D: -
size: -
J: TRBJ1-1
V: TRBV5-6
DNA: TGTGCCAGCAGAATCCGGGACACCCTCCGGAACACTGAAGCTTTCTTT
CDR3: CASRIRDTLRNTEAFF

D: -
size: -
J: TRBJ2-4
V: TRBV7-9
DNA: TGTGCCAGCAGCTTTGGGCAGGGCAAAAACATTCAGTACTTC
CDR3: CASSFGQGKNIQYF

D: TRBD1
size: -
J: TRBJ1-5
V: TRBV19
DNA: TGTGCCAGTAGTACGACAGGGGGTCTACAGCCCCAGCATTTT
CDR3: CASSTTGGLQPQHF

D: TRBD1
size: -
J: TRBJ1-6
V: TRBV5-6
DNA: TGTGCCAGCAGCCGCGGCACCGGGACAGGGGATTCACCCCTCCACTTT
CDR3: CASSRGTGTGDSPLHF

D: TRBD1
size: few
J: TRBJ1-5
V: TRBV3-1/TRBV3-2
DNA: TGTGCCAGCAGTTCAACCGGGACAGGGAAACAGCCCCAGCATTTT
CDR3: CASSSTGTGKQPQHF

D: TRBD1
size: once
J: TRBJ2-7
V: TRBV30
DNA: TGTGCCGGACGACACGAACAGGGGGCGGGCGAGCAGTACTTC
CDR3: CAGRHEQGAGEQYF

D: -
size: -
J: TRBJ2-7
V: TRBV6-5
DNA: TGTGCCAGCAGTTACTACACTACCGGGGCCTACGAGCAGTACTTC
CDR3: CASSYYTTGAYEQYF

D: -
size: -
J: TRBJ1-5
V: TRBV13
DNA: TGTGCCAGCAGCCGGAATCAGGAGCCCCAGCATTTT
CDR3: CASSRNQEPQHF

D: -
size: -
J: TRBJ2-5
V: TRBV3-1/TRBV3-2
DNA: TGTGCCAGCAGCCAAGGCGGATCATGTGTAGAGACCCAGTACTTC
CDR3: CASSQGGSCVETQYF

D: -
size: -
J: TRBJ1-5
V: TRBV6-6
DNA: TGTGCCAGCAGTCCTCCGGGGGGGGGCGCGGGTCAGCCCCAGCATTTT
CDR3: CASSPPGGGAGQPQHF

D: TRBD2
size: once
J: TRBJ2-3
V: TRBV19
DNA: TGTGCCAGTAGTAACCTTAGCGGGGGCAACACAGATACGCAGTATTTT
CDR3: CASSNLSGGNTDTQYF

D: -
size: -
J: TRBJ1-6
V: TRBV28
DNA: TGTGCCAGCCTAAGTGTGGCACCTAGAAATTCACCCCTCCACTTT
CDR3: CASLSVAPRNSPLHF

D: TRBD2
size: -
J: TRBJ2-7
V: TRBV7-9
DNA: TGTGCCAGCCAGGGACTAGCGGGGATCTACGAGCAGTACTTC
CDR3: CASQGLAGIYEQYF

D: -
size: -
J: TRBJ2-1
V: TRBV3-1/TRBV3-2
DNA: TGTGCCAGCAGCCAAGTCATGAATGAGCAGTTCTTC
CDR3: CASSQVMNEQFF

D: -
size: -
J: TRBJ2-3
V: TRBV7-9
DNA: TGTGCCAGCAGCCGCTGGTTCCCGGAGACAGATACGCAGTATTTT
CDR3: CASSRWFPETDTQYF

D: -
size: -
J: TRBJ1-4
V: TRBV5-1
DNA: TGCGCCAGCACCCCTGGAGCCCATAATGAAAAACTGTTTTTT
CDR3: CASTPGAHNEKLFF

D: TRBD2
size: few
J: TRBJ2-1
V: TRBV4-3
DNA: TGCGCCAGCAGCCAAGATTGGGCTAGCGGGGCCTACAATGAGCAGTTCTTC
CDR3: CASSQDWASGAYNEQFF

D: TRBD2
size: -
J: TRBJ2-3
V: TRBV19
DNA: TGTGCCAGTAGTATGAGCGGGGGGGCCAGGCATACGCAGTATTTT
CDR3: CASSMSGGARHTQYF

D: -
size: once
J: TRBJ2-5
V: TRBV18
DNA: TGTGCCAGCTCACCCCCGGGGATGGGGGAGACCCAGTACTTC
CDR3: CASSPPGMGETQYF

D: -
size: once
J: TRBJ2-4
V: TRBV23-1
DNA: TGCGCCAGCATCACAGGGGGGGTCGGGGCCAAAAACATTCAGTACTTC
CDR3: CASITGGVGAKNIQYF

D: -
size: -
J: TRBJ2-5
V: TRBV3-1/TRBV3-2
DNA: TGTGCCAGCAGCCACAAGGGGTCCTTACAAGAGACCCAGTACTTC
CDR3: CASSHKGSLQETQYF

D: TRBD1
size: once
J: TRBJ1-2
V: TRBV29-1
DNA: TGCAGCGTTCCCTCGGACAGGAGGCACTATGGCTACACCTTC
CDR3: CSVPSDRRHYGYTF

D: -
size: -
J: TRBJ2-5
V: TRBV30
DNA: TGTGCCTGGATCGACGTAGGGGTGGAGACCCAGTACTTC
CDR3: CAWIDVGVETQYF

D: -
size: -
J: TRBJ2-7
V: TRBV6-6
DNA: TGTGCCAGCAGTTACGCAGGGGCGGACTACGAGCAGTACTTC
CDR3: CASSYAGADYEQYF

D: TRBD1
size: -
J: TRBJ2-7
V: TRBV27
DNA: TGTGCCAGCGGGGTCGCAGGGGGCCTTCTTCCCTACGAGCAGTACTTC
CDR3: CASGVAGGLLPYEQYF

D: -
size: few
J: TRBJ2-7
V: TRBV21-1
DNA: TGTGCCAGCAGCAAATACTACGGCGGGGGACTCTACGAGCAGTACTTC
CDR3: CASSKYYGGGLYEQYF

D: TRBD2
size: -
J: TRBJ2-7
V: TRBV6-5
DNA: TGTGCCAGCAGTTACATTAGCGGGAGCCACGAGCAGTACTTC
CDR3: CASSYISGSHEQYF

D: -
size: -
J: TRBJ2-3
V: TRBV9
DNA: TGTGCCAGCAGCTCCCGACTAGTCTCAGATACGCAGTATTTT
CDR3: CASSSRLVSDTQYF

D: -
size: -
J: TRBJ1-5
V: TRBV29-1
DNA: TGCAGCGCCGGTGGGGCCAATCAGCCCCAGCATTTT
CDR3: CSAGGANQPQHF

D: TRBD1
size: -
J: TRBJ2-7
V: TRBV5-4
DNA: TGTGCCAGCAGCTCCCGGGACAGGGTCTACGAGCAGTACTTC
CDR3: CASSSRDRVYEQYF

D: -
size: -
J: TRBJ2-7
V: TRBV28
DNA: TGTGCCAGCAGGCGTACAGGTCTCAAAGACTACGAGCAGTACTTC
CDR3: CASRRTGLKDYEQYF

D: TRBD1
size: -
J: TRBJ1-2
V: TRBV11-2
DNA: TGTGCCAGCAGCCCTACTAGTAATCACGGGACAGGGCGGAACTATGGCTACACCTTC
CDR3: CASSPTSNHGTGRNYGYTF

D: -
size: -
J: TRBJ2-2
V: TRBV9
DNA: TGTGCCAGCAGCGTAGGTTCGGGGTACACCGGGGAGCTGTTTTTT
CDR3: CASSVGSGYTGELFF

D: TRBD1
size: -
J: TRBJ1-2
V: TRBV19
DNA: TGTGCCAGTAGTGTTAAAACGGACAGGGTCGGCTACACCTTC
CDR3: CASSVKTDRVGYTF

D: -
size: -
J: TRBJ1-1
V: TRBV7-9
DNA: TGTGCCAGCAGCTTAAACTCAGGGAATGAAGCTTTCTTT
CDR3: CASSLNSGNEAFF

D: -
size: -
J: TRBJ1-4
V: TRBV3-1/TRBV3-2
DNA: TGTGCCAGCAGCCAAGTAAACTCGGAAAAACTGTTTTTT
CDR3: CASSQVNSEKLFF

D: -
size: -
J: TRBJ2-7
V: TRBV5-6
DNA: TGTGCCAGCACAGGGCAGGTTTTTACCGCCTACGAGCAGTACTTC
CDR3: CASTGQVFTAYEQYF

D: -
size: -
J: TRBJ2-1
V: TRBV13
DNA: TGTGCCAGCAGCCCGGACAGCGGTACCTACAATGAGCAGTTCTTC
CDR3: CASSPDSGTYNEQFF

D: TRBD1
size: -
J: TRBJ1-2
V: TRBV19
DNA: TGTGCCAGTCGTCCTACCGGGACAGGGAATGATGGCTACACCTTC
CDR3: CASRPTGTGNDGYTF

D: -
size: -
J: TRBJ2-3
V: TRBV7-3
DNA: TGTGCCAGCAGCTCCAAGGCGGGGCCACAACTCACAGATACGCAGTATTTT
CDR3: CASSSKAGPQLTDTQYF

D: TRBD2
size: -
J: TRBJ2-1
V: TRBV9
DNA: TGTGCCAGCAGTCGACTGAGCGGGATCTCCTACAATGAGCAGTTCTTC
CDR3: CASSRLSGISYNEQFF

D: TRBD1
size: -
J: TRBJ1-1
V: TRBV4-1
DNA: TGCGCCAGCAGCTATAGGACAGGGGACGCTTTCTTT
CDR3: CASSYRTGDAFF

D: -
size: -
J: TRBJ2-2
V: TRBV5-4
DNA: TGTGCCAGCAGCCGCGGGACAGAAAAATTGACCGGGGAGCTGTTTTTT
CDR3: CASSRGTEKLTGELFF

D: -
size: -
J: TRBJ2-7
V: TRBV3-1/TRBV3-2
DNA: TGTGCCAGCAGCCAAGCGTTTCAGGGAGGCTACGAGCAGTACTTC
CDR3: CASSQAFQGGYEQYF

D: -
size: -
J: TRBJ2-3
V: TRBV27
DNA: TGTGCCAGCAGCCCCTCGGCAGATACGCAGTATTTT
CDR3: CASSPSADTQYF

D: -
size: -
J: TRBJ2-1
V: TRBV5-4
DNA: TGTGCCAGCACCCTGCCAGGGTACAATGAGCAGTTCTTC
CDR3: CASTLPGYNEQFF

D: TRBD2
size: -
J: TRBJ2-3
V: TRBV7-9
DNA: TGTGCCAGCAGCTTAGGCCTAGCGGGGGCCAGGGATACGCAGTATTTT
CDR3: CASSLGLAGARDTQYF

D: -
size: -
J: TRBJ2-1
V: TRBV6-4
DNA: TGTGCCAGCCACACGGGGAATTACAGCTCCTACAATGAGCAGTTCTTC
CDR3: CASHTGNYSSYNEQFF

D: TRBD2
size: -
J: TRBJ2-7
V: TRBV28
DNA: TGTGCCAGCAGGCCGGGACTAGCTTTCTACGAGCAGTACTTC
CDR3: CASRPGLAFYEQYF